The next 3 T cell receptor beta chains were all read from a single sample in a study of T cell responses to AZD1222 COVID-19 vaccine. Clones were read by immunoSEQ multiplex PCR, and TCRdb kept only the in-frame ones, dropping some. The sample consists of under 100,000 clones, 80% to 90% of them appearing once. The sequenced sample was peripheral blood, obtained 28 days after the second AZD1222 dose. Receptors were obtained from an adult who received the AZD1222 COVID-19 vaccine.

The chain has TRBV5-1 and TRBJ2-1, with 9 nucleotides matching TRBD2. The junction had 6 bases not matched to a gene; V was cut back by 4 bases and J by 10 bases. The CDR3 is made up of 13 amino acids. From germline, CDR1 is SGHRS and CDR2 YFSETQ. In nucleotides, the CDR3 is TGCGCCAGCAGCATAGCGGGAGTAAAGGAGCAGTTCTTC. As protein: CASSIAGVKEQFF.

DNA for the CDR3: TGCGCCAGCAGCCAAGGGACCGTCCACTACGAGCAGTACTTC. This translates into CASSQGTVHYEQYF. The chain recombines TRBV4-3 with TRBJ2-7; D is unresolved. Germline V gene sequence: CDR1 LGHNA, CDR2 YSLEER. There are 14 residues in the CDR3. Trimming pared 1 base from V and 3 bases from J, leaving 10 bases between.

The chain employs TRBV18 and TRBJ2-2, with TRBD1 identical over 7 bases. The CDR3 runs 18 residues. After removal of 1 base from V and 3 bases from J, the junction contained 11 bases not matched to a gene. CDR1 and CDR2 (germline): KGHSH, LQKENI. CDR3 loop: CASSPRDRGSSYTGELFF. CDR3 DNA sequence: TGTGCCAGCTCACCACGGGACAGAGGTTCGAGTTACACCGGGGAGCTGTTTTTT. The full variable domain, with the rest looked up from reference TRBV18 and TRBJ2-2, is NAGVMQNPRHLVRRRGQEARLRCSPMKGHSHVYWYRQLPEEGLKFMVYLQKENIIDESGMPKERFSAEFPKEGPSILRIQQVVRGDSAAYFCASSPRDRGSSYTGELFFGEGSRLTVL.